These 5 T cell receptor beta chains originate from one sample sequenced in a study of early T cells in non-severe SARS-CoV-2 infection. TCRdb processed the 5' RACE reads anew with MiXCR; each CDR3 protein has one entry. The sample includes roughly 25,000 distinct CDR3 sequences, 4.3% of them seen just once. Input material: whole blood. The source of these receptors is an adult who was a healthcare worker with PCR-confirmed SARS-CoV-2 infection or an uninfected control (not recorded which).

The V and J genes are TRBV7-2 and TRBJ2-7; the D gene is possibly TRBD2 (5 bases). Germline lookup yields CDR1 SGHTA and CDR2 FQGNSA. The CDR3 loop spans 14 amino acids. V shed 0 bases and J shed 5 bases, with 11 bases lying between them. Here the CDR3 DNA reads TGTGCCAGCAGCTTAGCGCCTGGGAGCCACGAGCAGTACTTC. As protein: CASSLAPGSHEQYF.

A few counts support this clonotype. The V call is TRBV11-1, the J call TRBJ1-1; TRBD1 matches 7 bases. The length of the CDR3 is 15 residues. V dropped 0 bases and J dropped 6; count of bases not matched to a gene: 7. Germline CDR1 and CDR2: SGHAT and FQDESV (reference sequence). CDR3 DNA sequence: TGTGCCAGCAGCTTAGCAGGGGGCGGTCGGTCTGAAGCTTTCTTT. Translated: CASSLAGGGRSEAFF. The variable domain in full, completed from reference TRBV11-1 and TRBJ1-1, reads EAEVAQSPRYKITEKSQAVAFWCDPISGHATLYWYRQILGQGPELLVQFQDESVVDDSQLPKDRFSAERLKGVDSTLKIQPAELGDSAMYLCASSLAGGGRSEAFFGQGTRLTVV.

This clonotype was detected only a few times. The chain is built from TRBV29-1 and TRBJ2-4; 9 bases align to TRBD1. After removal of 5 bases from V and 6 bases from J, the junction contained 5 bases not matched to a gene. The CDR3 extends over 13 amino acids. The germline V gene has CDR1 SQVTM and CDR2 ANQGSEA. CDR3 sequence: CSVRTGGGNIQYF. CDR3 bases: TGCAGCGTTCGAACAGGGGGCGGAAACATTCAGTACTTC.

The CDR3 loop reads CASSRDPTDTQYF. Written as DNA, the CDR3 is TGTGCCAGCAGCCGAGATCCCACAGATACGCAGTATTTT. The chain has TRBV4-2 and TRBJ2-3; no definite D call. This CDR3 is 13 amino acids long. Germline V gene sequence: CDR1 LGHNA, CDR2 YNFKEQ. V gave up 4 bases and J gave up 2 bases, with 7 bases separating them.

This clonotype was seen repeatedly, ten times or more. This chain uses TRBV20-1 with TRBJ1-1; no definite D call. Germline loops: CDR1 DFQATT, CDR2 SNEGSKA (reference sequence). The CDR3 loop spans 14 amino acids. Trimming pared 0 bases from V and 6 bases from J, leaving 14 bases between. The CDR3 DNA reads TGCAGTGCTAGAGATCCAAAAGGGAGGGCTGAAGCTTTCTTT. Residues: CSARDPKGRAEAFF.